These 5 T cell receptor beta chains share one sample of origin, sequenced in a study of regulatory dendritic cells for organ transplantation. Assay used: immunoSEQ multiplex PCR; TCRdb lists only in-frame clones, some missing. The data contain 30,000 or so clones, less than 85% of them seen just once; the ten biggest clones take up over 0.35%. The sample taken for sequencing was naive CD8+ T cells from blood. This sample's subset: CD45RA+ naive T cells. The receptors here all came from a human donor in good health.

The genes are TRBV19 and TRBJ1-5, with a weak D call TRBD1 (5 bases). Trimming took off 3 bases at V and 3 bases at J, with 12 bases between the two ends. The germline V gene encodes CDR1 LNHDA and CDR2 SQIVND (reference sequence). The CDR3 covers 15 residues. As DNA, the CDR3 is TGTGCCAGTAGTATTATGGGGCAGGTCAATCAGCCCCAGCATTTT. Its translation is CASSIMGQVNQPQHF.

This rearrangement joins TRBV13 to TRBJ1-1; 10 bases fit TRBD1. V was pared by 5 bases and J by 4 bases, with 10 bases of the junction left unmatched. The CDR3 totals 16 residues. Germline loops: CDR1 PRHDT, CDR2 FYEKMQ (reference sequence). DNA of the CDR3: TGTGCCAGCAGCGCATGGACAGGGGGTTTTGGCACTGAAGCTTTCTTT. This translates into CASSAWTGGFGTEAFF.

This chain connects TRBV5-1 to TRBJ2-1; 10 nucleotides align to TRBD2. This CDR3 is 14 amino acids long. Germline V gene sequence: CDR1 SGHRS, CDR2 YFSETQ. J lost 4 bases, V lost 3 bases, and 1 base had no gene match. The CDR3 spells CASSSSGGYNEQFF. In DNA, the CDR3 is TGCGCCAGCAGCTCTAGCGGGGGTTACAATGAGCAGTTCTTC.

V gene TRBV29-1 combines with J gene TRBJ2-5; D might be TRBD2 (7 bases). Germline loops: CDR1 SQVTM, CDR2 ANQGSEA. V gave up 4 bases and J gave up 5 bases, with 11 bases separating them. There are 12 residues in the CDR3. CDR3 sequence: CSVGGGKETQYF. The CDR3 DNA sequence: TGCAGCGTTGGGGGGGGCAAGGAGACCCAGTACTTC.

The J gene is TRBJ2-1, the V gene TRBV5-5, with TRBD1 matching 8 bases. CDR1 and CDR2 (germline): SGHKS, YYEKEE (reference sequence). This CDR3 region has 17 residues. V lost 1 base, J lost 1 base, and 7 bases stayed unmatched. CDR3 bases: TGTGCCAGCAGCTTGCGTGACAGGGGAGTTTCCTACAATGAGCAGTTCTTC. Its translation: CASSLRDRGVSYNEQFF.